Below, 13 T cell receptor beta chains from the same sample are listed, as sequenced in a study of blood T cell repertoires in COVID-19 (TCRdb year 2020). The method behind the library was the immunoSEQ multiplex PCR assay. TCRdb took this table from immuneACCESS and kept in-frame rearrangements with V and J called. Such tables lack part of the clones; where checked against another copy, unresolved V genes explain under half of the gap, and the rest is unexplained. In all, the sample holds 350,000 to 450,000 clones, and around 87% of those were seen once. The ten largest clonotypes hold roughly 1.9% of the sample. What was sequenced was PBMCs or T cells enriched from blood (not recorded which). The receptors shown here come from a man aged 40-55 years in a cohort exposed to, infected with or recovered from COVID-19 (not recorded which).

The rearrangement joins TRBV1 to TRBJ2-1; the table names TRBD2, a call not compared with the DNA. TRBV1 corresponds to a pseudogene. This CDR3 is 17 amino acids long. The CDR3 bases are TGCACCAGCAGCCAACCCGGGACTAGCGGACTCTACAATGAGCAGTTCTTC. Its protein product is CTSSQPGTSGLYNEQFF.

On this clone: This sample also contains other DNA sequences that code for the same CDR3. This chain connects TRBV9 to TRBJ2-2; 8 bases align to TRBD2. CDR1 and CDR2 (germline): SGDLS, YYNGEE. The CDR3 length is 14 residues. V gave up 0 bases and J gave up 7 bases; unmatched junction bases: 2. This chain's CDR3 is CASSVGTSGGELFF. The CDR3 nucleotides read TGTGCCAGCAGCGTAGGAACTAGCGGCGGGGAGCTGTTTTTT. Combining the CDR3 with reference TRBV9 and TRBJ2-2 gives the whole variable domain DSGVTQTPKHLITATGQRVTLRCSPRSGDLSVYWYQQSLDQGLQFLIQYYNGEERAKGNILERFSAQQFPDLHSELNLSSLELGDSALYFCASSVGTSGGELFFGEGSRLTVL.

The CDR3 region has the DNA TGTGCCAGCAGCGTGACTAGCGCGGCCAAAAACATTCAGTACTTC. Protein: CASSVTSAAKNIQYF. V usage is TRBV9 and J usage is TRBJ2-4; 8 bases are a match to TRBD2. V lost 2 bases, J lost 1 base, and 2 bases stayed unmatched. This CDR3 is built from 15 residues. Germline CDR1 SGDLS, CDR2 YYNGEE.

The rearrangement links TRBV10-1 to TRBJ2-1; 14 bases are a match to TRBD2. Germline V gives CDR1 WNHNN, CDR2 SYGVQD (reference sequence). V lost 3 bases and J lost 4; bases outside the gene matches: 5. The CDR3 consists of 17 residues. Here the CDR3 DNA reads TGCGCCAGCAGTGACCCGGGACTAGCGGGAGTGTACAATGAGCAGTTCTTC. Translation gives CASSDPGLAGVYNEQFF.

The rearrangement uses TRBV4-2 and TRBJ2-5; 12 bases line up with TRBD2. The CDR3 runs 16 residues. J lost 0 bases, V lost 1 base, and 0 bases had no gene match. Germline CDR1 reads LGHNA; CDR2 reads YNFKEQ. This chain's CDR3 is CASSQGTSGNQETQYF. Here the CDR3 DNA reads TGTGCCAGCAGCCAAGGGACTAGCGGGAACCAAGAGACCCAGTACTTC.

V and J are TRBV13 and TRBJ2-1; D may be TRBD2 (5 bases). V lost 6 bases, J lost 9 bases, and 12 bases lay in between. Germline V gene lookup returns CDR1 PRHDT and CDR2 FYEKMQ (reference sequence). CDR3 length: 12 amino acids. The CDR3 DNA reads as TGTGCCAGCAGGACTACGTCTGGTGAGCAGTTCTTC. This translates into CASRTTSGEQFF.

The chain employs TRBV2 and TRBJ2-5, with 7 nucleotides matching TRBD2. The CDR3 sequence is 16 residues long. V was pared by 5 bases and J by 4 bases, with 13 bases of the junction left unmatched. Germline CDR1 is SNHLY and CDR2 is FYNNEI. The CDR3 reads CASSIRDYGILETQYF. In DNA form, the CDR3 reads TGTGCCAGCAGTATCCGGGACTATGGAATTTTAGAGACCCAGTACTTC.

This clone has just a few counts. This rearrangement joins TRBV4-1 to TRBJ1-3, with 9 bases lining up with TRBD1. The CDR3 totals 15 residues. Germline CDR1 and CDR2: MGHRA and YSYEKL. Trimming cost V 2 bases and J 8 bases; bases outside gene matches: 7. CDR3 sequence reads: CASSQTQGAVYTIYF. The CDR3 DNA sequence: TGCGCCAGCAGCCAAACACAGGGGGCGGTTTACACCATATATTTT.

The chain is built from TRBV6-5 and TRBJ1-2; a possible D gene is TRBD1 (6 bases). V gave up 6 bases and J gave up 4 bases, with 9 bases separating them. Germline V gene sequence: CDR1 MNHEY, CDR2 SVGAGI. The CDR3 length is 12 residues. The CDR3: CASRQQGYGYTF. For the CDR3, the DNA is TGTGCCAGCAGACAACAGGGCTATGGCTACACCTTC.

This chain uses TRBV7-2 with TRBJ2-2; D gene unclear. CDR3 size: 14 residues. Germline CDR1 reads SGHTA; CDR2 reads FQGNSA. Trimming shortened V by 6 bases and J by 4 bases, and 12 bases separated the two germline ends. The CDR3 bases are TGTGCCAGCAGGATCGGCCCGGGCACCGGGGAGCTGTTTTTT. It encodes CASRIGPGTGELFF.

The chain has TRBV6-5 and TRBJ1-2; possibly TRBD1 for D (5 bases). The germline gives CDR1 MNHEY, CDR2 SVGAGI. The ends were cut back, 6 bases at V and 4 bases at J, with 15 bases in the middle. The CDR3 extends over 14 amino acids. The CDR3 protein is CASSPDTVSYGYTF. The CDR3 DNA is TGTGCCAGCAGCCCGGACACTGTCTCCTATGGCTACACCTTC.

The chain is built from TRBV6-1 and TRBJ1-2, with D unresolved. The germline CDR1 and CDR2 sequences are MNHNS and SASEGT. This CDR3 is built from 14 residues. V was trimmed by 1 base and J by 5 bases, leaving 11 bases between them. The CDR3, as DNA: TGTGCCAGCAGTGAAGGCCCTTCGGAGTATGGCTACACCTTC. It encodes CASSEGPSEYGYTF.

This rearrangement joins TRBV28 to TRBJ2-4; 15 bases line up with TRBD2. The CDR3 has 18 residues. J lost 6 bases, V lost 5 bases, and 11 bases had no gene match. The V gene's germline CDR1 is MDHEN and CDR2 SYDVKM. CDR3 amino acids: CASSTSWTSGRAGNIQYF. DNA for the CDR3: TGTGCCAGCAGTACCTCTTGGACTAGCGGGAGGGCCGGAAACATTCAGTACTTC.